This T cell receptor (beta chain) is from a study of blood T cell repertoires in COVID-19. This clone was counted once. Between the trimmed V and J ends, which lost 6 bases and 6 bases, there was a span of 15 bases. The V gene's germline CDR1 is MNHEY and CDR2 SVGAGI. The CDR3 covers 14 residues. TCRdb's table, derived via immunoSEQ multiplex PCR, lists solely in-frame clones and lacks some. The sample contains about 130,000 clones, 75% to 90% of which appear only once. Cohort 3 recovery required two negative PCRs, clearance, or symptom resolution. The chain carries TRBV6-5 and TRBJ1-5; no clear D gene. Sequences were obtained from PBMCs or T cells enriched from blood (not recorded which). This clonotype originated in a woman between 50 and 59 years old who had recovered from COVID-19. The CDR3 coding sequence is TGTGCCAGCAGGACGGTGTGGGCGACTCAGCCCCAGCATTTT. It yields the protein CASRTVWATQPQHF.